This T cell receptor (beta chain) came from a study of cytomegalovirus exposure and HLA in healthy donors. Worth noting for this clone: Other DNA sequences in the same sample also yield this CDR3.

The CDR3 has 13 residues. V lost 0 bases and J lost 0, with 5 bases in between. Germline V CDR1 and CDR2: GTSNPN, SVGIG (reference sequence). PCR was performed using 60 Vbeta and 13 Jbeta primers. The protocol was immunoSEQ multiplex PCR, while the TCRdb copy is restricted to in-frame clones and leaves out a portion. The sample includes about 160,000 clones, about 76% of them seen just once. V gene TRBV30 combines with J gene TRBJ1-1; no firm D call. This receptor was taken from a human donor in good health. The sample consisted of PBMCs. As DNA, the CDR3 is TGTGCCTGGAGTGTAGTAGTGAACACTGAAGCTTTCTTT. Translated: CAWSVVVNTEAFF.